This T cell receptor (beta chain) was found in a study of blood T cell repertoires in COVID-19. Whole-study context: Samples taken during acute and convalescent COVID-19 were collected in the United States, Italy and Spain. PBMCs, B-cell-depleted T cells, or T cells were the source of the cDNA or gDNA that made up the material.

Seattle-derived patients entered the study during active infection and were followed longitudinally. How the authors handled the data: Estimation of nucleated cell counts relied on the amplification of reference gene primers. The protocol was immunoSEQ multiplex PCR, while the TCRdb copy is restricted to in-frame clones and leaves out a portion. V and J calls and clone size follow that table, whereas D and trimming were derived from the DNA. Among 65,000 or so clones listed, over 80% were seen once. In germline, CDR1 is MDHEN, CDR2 SYDVKM. Losses at the gene ends were 6 bases for V and 7 bases for J; bases not matched to a gene: 11. There are 15 residues in the CDR3.

The V gene is TRBV28, the J gene TRBJ2-1; 8 bases are a match to TRBD2. Sequencing input: peripheral blood. This clonotype was sampled from a man younger than 45 with COVID-19, enrolled during active disease. CDR3 residues: CASRHLAGLKNEQFF. CDR3 DNA: TGTGCCAGCAGACACCTAGCGGGTTTAAAGAATGAGCAGTTCTTC.